This note documents a single T cell receptor beta chain sequence. Other DNA sequences in this sample translate to the same CDR3. The germline gives CDR1 GTSNPN, CDR2 SVGIG (reference sequence). This CDR3 spans 15 amino acids. The V end lost 2 bases, the J end lost 7 bases, and 20 bases lay between the germline ends. These data come from a study of cytomegalovirus exposure and HLA in healthy donors. Use of 60 Vbeta and 13 Jbeta primers characterized the PCR. Sequencing was performed with immunoSEQ multiplex PCR; in TCRdb, only in-frame clones are kept and a portion is missing. The repertoire has roughly 120,000 clones, around a tenth of them found once; the top ten carry less than 4%.

The sequence derives from a man aged 25-40 years in good health and CMV-seronegative. The sequenced sample was PBMCs. The chain carries TRBV30 and TRBJ1-2; D might be TRBD1 (5 bases). DNA of the CDR3: TGTGCCTGGAGTCGCGGGGACTTAGGGATCTCTGGCTACACCTTC. It is translated as CAWSRGDLGISGYTF.